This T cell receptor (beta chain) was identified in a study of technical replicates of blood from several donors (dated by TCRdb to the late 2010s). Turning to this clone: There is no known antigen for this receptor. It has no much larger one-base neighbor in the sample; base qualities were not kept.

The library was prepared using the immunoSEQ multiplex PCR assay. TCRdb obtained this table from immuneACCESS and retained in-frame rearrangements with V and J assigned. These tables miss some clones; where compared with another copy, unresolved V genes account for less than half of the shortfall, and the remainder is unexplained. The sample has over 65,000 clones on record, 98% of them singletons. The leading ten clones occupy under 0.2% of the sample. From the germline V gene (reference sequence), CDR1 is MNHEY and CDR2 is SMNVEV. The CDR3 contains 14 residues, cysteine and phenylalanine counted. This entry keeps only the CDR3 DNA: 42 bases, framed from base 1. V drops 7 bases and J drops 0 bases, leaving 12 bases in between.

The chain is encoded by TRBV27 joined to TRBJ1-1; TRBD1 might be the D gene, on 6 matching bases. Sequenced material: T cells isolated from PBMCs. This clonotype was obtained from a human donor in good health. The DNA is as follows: TGTGCCAGCACCCCCGACAGGTTGAACACTGAAGCTTTCTTT. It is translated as CASTPDRLNTEAFF.